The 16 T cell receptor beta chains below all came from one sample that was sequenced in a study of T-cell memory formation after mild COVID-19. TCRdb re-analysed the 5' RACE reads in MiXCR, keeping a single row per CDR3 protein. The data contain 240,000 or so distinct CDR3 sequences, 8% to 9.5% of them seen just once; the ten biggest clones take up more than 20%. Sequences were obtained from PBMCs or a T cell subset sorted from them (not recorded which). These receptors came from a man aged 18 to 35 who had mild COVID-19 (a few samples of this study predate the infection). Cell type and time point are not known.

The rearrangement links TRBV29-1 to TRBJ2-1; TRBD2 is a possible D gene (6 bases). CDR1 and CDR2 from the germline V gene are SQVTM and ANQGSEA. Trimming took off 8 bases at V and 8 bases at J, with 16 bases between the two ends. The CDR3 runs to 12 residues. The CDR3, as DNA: TGCAGCTGGAACTGGAGGGACCATGAGCAGTTCTTC. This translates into CSWNWRDHEQFF.

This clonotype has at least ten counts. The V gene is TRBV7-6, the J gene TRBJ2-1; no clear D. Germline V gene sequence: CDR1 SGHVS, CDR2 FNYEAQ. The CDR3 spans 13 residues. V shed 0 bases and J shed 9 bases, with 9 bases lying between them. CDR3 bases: TGTGCCAGCAGCTTAGCGCACGGTGCTGAGCAGTTCTTC. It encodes CASSLAHGAEQFF.

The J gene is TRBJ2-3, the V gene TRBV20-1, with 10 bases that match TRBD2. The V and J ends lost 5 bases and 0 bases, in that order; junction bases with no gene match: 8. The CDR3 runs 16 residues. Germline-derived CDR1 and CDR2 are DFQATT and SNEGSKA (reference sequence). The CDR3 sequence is CSAGLVSGGSTDTQYF. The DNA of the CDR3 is TGCAGTGCTGGACTGGTTAGCGGGGGGAGCACAGATACGCAGTATTTT.

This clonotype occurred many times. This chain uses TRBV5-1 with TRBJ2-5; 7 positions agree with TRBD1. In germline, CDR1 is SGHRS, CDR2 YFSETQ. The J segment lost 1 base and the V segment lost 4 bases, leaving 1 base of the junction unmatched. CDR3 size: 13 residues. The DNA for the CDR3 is TGCGCCAGCAGCGGGGACAGCCAAGAGACCCAGTACTTC. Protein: CASSGDSQETQYF.

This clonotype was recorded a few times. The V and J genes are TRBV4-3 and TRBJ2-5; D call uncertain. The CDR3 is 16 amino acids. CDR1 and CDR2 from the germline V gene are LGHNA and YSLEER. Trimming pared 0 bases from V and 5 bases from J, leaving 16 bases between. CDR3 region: CASSQDLTAFGETQYF. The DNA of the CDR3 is TGCGCCAGCAGCCAAGATTTGACCGCCTTCGGGGAGACCCAGTACTTC.

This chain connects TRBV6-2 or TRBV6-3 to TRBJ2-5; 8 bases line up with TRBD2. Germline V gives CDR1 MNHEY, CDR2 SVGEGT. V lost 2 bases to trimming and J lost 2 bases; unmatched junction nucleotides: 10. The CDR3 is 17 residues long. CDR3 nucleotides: TGTGCCAGCAGTTACAAGCTCGGCGGGGGGCCTCAAGAGACCCAGTACTTC. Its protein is CASSYKLGGGPQETQYF.

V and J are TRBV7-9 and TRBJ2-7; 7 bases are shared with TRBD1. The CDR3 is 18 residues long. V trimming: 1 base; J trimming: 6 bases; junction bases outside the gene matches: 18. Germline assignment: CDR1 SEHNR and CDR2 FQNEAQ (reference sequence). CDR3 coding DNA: TGTGCCAGCAGCTTAGGCTTTGGACAGGCCCACACTAACGGCGAGCAGTACTTC. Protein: CASSLGFGQAHTNGEQYF.

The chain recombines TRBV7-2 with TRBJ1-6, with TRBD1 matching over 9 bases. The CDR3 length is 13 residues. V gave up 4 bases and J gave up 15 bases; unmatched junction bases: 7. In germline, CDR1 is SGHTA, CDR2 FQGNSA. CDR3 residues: CASSSPGQGVLHF. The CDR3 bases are TGTGCCAGCAGCTCCCCGGGACAGGGTGTCCTCCACTTT.

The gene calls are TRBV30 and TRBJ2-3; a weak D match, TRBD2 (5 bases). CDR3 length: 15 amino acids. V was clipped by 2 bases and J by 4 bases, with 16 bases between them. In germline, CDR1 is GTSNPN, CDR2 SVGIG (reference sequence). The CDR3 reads CAWSIRPGFADTQYF. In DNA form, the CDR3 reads TGTGCCTGGAGTATCCGTCCGGGGTTTGCAGATACGCAGTATTTT. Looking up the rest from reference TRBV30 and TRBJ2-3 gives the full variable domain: SQTIHQWPATLVQPVGSPLSLECTVEGTSNPNLYWYRQAAGRGLQLLFYSVGIGQISSEVPQNLSASRPQDRQFILSSKKLLLSDSGFYLCAWSIRPGFADTQYFGPGTRLTVL.

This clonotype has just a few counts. CDR3 loop: CASSLDVRGRSYGYTF. The CDR3 DNA reads as TGTGCCAGCAGCTTAGACGTCCGAGGAAGAAGCTATGGCTACACCTTC. The gene calls are TRBV7-6 and TRBJ1-2; D not resolved. The CDR3 covers 16 residues. V was cut by 1 base and J by 4 bases, with 16 bases left in between. Germline V lookup: CDR1 SGHVS, CDR2 FNYEAQ. The variable domain in full, completed from reference TRBV7-6 and TRBJ1-2, reads GAGVSQSPRYKVTKRGQDVALRCDPISGHVSLYWYRQALGQGPEFLTYFNYEAQQDKSGLPNDRFSAERPEGSISTLTIQRTEQRDSAMYRCASSLDVRGRSYGYTFGSGTRLTVV.

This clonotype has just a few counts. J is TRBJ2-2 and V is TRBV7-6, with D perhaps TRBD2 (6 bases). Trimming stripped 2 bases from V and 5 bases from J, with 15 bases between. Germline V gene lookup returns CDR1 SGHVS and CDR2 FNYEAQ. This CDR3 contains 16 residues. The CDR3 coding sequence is TGTGCCAGCAGCTTATTTCTGGAGGGGAGAACCGGGGAGCTGTTTTTT. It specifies CASSLFLEGRTGELFF. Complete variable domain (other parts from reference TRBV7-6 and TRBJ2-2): GAGVSQSPRYKVTKRGQDVALRCDPISGHVSLYWYRQALGQGPEFLTYFNYEAQQDKSGLPNDRFSAERPEGSISTLTIQRTEQRDSAMYRCASSLFLEGRTGELFFGEGSRLTVL.

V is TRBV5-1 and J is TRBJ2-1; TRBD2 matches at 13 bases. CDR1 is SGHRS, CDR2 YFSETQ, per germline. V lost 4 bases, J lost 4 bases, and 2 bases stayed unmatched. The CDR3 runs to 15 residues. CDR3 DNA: TGCGCCAGCAGCAAACTAGCGGGGGGGTACAATGAGCAGTTCTTC. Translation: CASSKLAGGYNEQFF. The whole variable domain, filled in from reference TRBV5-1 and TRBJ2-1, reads KAGVTQTPRYLIKTRGQQVTLSCSPISGHRSVSWYQQTPGQGLQFLFEYFSETQRNKGNFPGRFSGRQFSNSRSEMNVSTLELGDSALYLCASSKLAGGYNEQFFGPGTRLTVL.

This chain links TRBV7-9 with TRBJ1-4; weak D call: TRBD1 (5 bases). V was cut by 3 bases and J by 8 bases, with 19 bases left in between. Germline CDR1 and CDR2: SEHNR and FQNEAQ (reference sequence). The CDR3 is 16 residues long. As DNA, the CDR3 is TGTGCCAGCAGCTTGGGATGGGGGGAGAAAAACGAAAAACTGTTTTTT. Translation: CASSLGWGEKNEKLFF.

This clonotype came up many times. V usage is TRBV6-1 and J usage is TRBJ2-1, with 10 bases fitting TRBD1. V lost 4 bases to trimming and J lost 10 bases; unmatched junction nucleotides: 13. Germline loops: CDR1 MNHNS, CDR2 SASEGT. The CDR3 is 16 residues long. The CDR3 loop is CASSGKPGQGSVEQFF. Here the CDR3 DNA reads TGTGCCAGCAGTGGGAAACCGGGACAGGGGTCGGTGGAGCAGTTCTTC.

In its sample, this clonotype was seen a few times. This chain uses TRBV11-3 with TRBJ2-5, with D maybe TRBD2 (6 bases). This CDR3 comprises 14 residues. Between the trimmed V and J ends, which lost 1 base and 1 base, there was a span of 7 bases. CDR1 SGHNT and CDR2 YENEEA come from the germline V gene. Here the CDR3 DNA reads TGTGCCAGCAGCTTAGTGGGGGGCCAAGAGACCCAGTACTTC. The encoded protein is CASSLVGGQETQYF.

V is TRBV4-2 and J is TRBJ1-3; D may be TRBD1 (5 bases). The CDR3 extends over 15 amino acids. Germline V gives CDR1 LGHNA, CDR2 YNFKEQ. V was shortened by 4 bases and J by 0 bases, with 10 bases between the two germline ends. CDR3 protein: CASSLRQSSGNTIYF. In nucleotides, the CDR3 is TGTGCCAGCAGCCTTAGACAGAGCTCTGGAAACACCATATATTTT.